Sequencing of this T cell receptor beta chain was carried out in a study of beta chain features in type 1 diabetes. Expressed TCRB transcripts were sequenced because the isolated RNA had all been reverse transcribed beforehand. Only in-frame clones appear in the TCRdb table, and some are missing; sequencing was by immunoSEQ multiplex PCR. This table has some 150,000 clones, about 10% appearing once. This clone was found a few times. The germline CDR1 and CDR2 sequences are SGHTS and YDEGEE. The CDR3 consists of 11 residues. V was cut by 4 bases and J by 2 bases, with 4 bases left in between. V is TRBV5-8 and J is TRBJ2-7; D ambiguous. The source material was naive CD4+ T cells from blood. This TCR was sampled from a man between 18 and 35 years old in good health. The CDR3 is CASSLTYEQYF. The CDR3, as DNA: TGTGCCAGCAGCCTTACCTACGAGCAGTACTTC.